The rows below give T cell receptor beta chains drawn from one sample of a study of T cells after somatic rescue of genetic block. Clones were sequenced by immunoSEQ multiplex PCR, and TCRdb holds only the in-frame ones, with some missing. The sample carries over 14,000 clones, around three quarters recorded once. Specimen: peripheral blood mononuclear cells (PBMCs). These receptors were taken from a boy younger than 18. Each CDR3 is given with its conserved first and last residue. A D gene is named only where the DNA matches it firmly. Clone size is shown for a subset of rows, as once, few, many or a class of expanded clone.

>-|TRBV7-3|TRBJ1-5|TRBD1
TGTGCCAGCAGCTTGGGACAGGCTCAGCCCCAGCATTTT
CASSLGQAQPQHF
>-|TRBV14|TRBJ2-4|-
TGTGCCAGCAGCCCAAGGGGCCTCACCAAAAACATTCAGTACTTC
CASSPRGLTKNIQYF
>-|TRBV28|TRBJ1-2|TRBD1
TGTGCCAGCAGTCCGGGACAGGGGGACTATGGCTACACCTTC
CASSPGQGDYGYTF
>-|TRBV30|TRBJ1-4|-
TGTGCCTGGAGCGCTTCGGTTCTTCTCTTAAGGGCAACTAATGAAAAACTGTTTTTT
CAWSASVLLLRATNEKLFF
>-|TRBV19|TRBJ2-1|TRBD2
TGTGCCAGTAGTATAGTAGCGGGGTCGTACTACAATGAGCAGTTCTTC
CASSIVAGSYYNEQFF
>-|TRBV6-5|TRBJ1-1|TRBD1
TGTGCCACCCTCCTACGAGGGGGCAAAGCTGAAGCTTTCTTT
CATLLRGGKAEAFF
>-|TRBV21-1|TRBJ1-2|-
TGTGCCAGCACCACGGACCGTGGGTACAGGGATTTTCCTAACTATGGCTACACCTTC
CASTTDRGYRDFPNYGYTF
>once|TRBV6-1|TRBJ2-3|-
TGTGCCAGCAGTGATTATAGAGATACGCAGTATTTT
CASSDYRDTQYF
>once|TRBV5-1|TRBJ2-3|-
TGCGCCAGTCAGCTAGGAATGGGCGTAGCCACAGATACGCAGTATTTT
CASQLGMGVATDTQYF
>once|TRBV19|TRBJ1-4|-
TGTGCCAGTAGTATCACTTATCGTAATGAAAAACTGTTTTTT
CASSITYRNEKLFF
>-|TRBV4-1|TRBJ1-2|-
TGCGCCAGCAGCCAAGCTCTGGGGGTCTATGGCTACACCTTC
CASSQALGVYGYTF
>-|TRBV5-5|TRBJ1-1|-
TGTGCCAGCAGCTTTGGGGTCCCCACTGAAGCTTTCTTT
CASSFGVPTEAFF
>-|TRBV19|TRBJ2-3|-
TGTGCCAGTATCCCCAGGGGGGCTAGCACAGATACGCAGTATTTT
CASIPRGASTDTQYF
>few|TRBV28|TRBJ1-5|-
TGTGCCAGCAGTTTTAGGGGGGATCAGCCCCAGCATTTT
CASSFRGDQPQHF
>-|TRBV5-1|TRBJ2-7|TRBD1
TGCGCCAGCAGCCGCGACAGGGGGCCCTACGAGCAGTACTTC
CASSRDRGPYEQYF
>-|TRBV27|TRBJ2-2|TRBD1
TGTGCCAGCAGTTCGGACAGGGGGCTGGGACTAACCGGGGAGCTGTTTTTT
CASSSDRGLGLTGELFF
>large|TRBV6-6|TRBJ2-7|TRBD2
TGTGCCAGCAGTTACCCGGGAGGCGAGCAGTACTTC
CASSYPGGEQYF